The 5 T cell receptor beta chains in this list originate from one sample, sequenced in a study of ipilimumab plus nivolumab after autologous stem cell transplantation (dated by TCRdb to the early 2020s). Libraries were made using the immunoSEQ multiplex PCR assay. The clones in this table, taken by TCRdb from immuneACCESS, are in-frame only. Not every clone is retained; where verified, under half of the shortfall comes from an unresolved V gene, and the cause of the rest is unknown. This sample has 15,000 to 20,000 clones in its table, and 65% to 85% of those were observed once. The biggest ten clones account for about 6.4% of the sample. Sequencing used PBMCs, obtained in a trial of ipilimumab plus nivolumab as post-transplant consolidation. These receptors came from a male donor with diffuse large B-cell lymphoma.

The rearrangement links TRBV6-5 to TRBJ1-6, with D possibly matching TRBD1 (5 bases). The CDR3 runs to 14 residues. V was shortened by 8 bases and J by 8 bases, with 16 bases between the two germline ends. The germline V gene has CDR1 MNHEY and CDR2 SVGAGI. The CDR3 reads CASRLGQYDSPLHF. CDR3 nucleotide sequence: TGTGCCAGCCGGTTGGGGCAGTACGATTCACCCCTCCACTTT.

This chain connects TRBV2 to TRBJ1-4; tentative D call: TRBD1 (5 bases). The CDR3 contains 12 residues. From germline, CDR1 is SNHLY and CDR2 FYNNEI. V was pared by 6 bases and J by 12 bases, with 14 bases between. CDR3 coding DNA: TGTGCCAGCAGCTTGGGACCCGACGAACTGTTTTTT. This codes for CASSLGPDELFF.

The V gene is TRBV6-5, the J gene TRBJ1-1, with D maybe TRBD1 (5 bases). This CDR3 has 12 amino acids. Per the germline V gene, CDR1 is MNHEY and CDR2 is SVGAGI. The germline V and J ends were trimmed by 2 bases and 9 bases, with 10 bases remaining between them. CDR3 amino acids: CASSYKGMKAFF. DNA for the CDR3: TGTGCCAGCAGTTACAAGGGGATGAAAGCTTTCTTT.

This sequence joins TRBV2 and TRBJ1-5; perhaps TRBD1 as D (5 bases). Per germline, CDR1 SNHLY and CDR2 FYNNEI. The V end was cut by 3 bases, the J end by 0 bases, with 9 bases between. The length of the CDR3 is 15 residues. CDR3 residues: CASSERGFSNQPQHF. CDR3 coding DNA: TGTGCCAGCAGTGAGCGGGGGTTTAGCAATCAGCCCCAGCATTTT.

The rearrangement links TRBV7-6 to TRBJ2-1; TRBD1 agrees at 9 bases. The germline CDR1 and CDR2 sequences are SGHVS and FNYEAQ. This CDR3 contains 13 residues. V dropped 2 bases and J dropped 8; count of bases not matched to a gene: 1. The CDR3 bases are TGTGCCAGCAGCTTAACAGGGGGCTATGAGCAGTTCTTC. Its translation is CASSLTGGYEQFF.